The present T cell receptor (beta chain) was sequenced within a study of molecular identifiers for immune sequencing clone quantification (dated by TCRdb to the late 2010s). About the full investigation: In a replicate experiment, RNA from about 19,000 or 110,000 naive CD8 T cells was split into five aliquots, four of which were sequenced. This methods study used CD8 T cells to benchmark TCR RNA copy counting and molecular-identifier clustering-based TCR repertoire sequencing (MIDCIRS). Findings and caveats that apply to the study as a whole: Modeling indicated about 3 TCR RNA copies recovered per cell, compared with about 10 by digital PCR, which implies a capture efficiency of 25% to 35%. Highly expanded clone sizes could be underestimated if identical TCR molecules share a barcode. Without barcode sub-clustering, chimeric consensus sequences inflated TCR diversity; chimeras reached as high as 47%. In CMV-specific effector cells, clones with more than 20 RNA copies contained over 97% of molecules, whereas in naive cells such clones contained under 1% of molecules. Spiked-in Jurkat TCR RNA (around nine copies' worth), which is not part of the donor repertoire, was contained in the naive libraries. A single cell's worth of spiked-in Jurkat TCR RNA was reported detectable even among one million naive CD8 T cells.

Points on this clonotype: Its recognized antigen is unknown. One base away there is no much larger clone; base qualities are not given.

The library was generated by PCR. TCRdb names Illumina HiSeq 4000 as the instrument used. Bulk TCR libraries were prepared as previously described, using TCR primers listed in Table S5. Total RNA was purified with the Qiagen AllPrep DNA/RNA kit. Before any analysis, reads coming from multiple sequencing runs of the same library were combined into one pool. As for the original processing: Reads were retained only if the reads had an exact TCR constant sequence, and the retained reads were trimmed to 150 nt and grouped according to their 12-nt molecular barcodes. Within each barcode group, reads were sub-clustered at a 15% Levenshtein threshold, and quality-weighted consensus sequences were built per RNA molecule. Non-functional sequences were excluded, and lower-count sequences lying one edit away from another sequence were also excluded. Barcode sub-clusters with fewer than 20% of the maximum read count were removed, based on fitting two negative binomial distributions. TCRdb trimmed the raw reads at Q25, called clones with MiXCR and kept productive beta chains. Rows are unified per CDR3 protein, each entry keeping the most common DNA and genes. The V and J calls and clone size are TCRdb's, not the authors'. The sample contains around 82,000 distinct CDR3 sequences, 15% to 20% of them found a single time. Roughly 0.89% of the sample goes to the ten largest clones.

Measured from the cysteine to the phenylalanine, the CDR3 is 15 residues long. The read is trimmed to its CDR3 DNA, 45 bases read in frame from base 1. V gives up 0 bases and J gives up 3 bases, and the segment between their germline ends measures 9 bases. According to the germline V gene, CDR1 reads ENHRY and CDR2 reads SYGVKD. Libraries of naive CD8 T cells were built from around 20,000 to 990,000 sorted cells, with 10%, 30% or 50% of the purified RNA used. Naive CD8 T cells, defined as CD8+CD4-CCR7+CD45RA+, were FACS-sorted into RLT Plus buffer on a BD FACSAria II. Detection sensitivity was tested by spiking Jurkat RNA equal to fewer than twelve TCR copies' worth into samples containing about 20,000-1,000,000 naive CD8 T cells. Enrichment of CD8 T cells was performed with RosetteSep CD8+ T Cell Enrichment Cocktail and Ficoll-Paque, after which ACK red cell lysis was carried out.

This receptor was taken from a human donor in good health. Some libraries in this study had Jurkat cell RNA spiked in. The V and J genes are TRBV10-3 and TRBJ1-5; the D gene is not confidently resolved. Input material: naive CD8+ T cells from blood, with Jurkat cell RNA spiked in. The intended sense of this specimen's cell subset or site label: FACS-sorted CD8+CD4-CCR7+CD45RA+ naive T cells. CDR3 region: CAISESLQINQPQHF. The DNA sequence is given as TGTGCCATCAGTGAGTCGTTACAGATCAATCAGCCCCAGCATTTT.